These T cell receptor beta chains were read from a single sample in a study of vaccination and CD4 T cells after COVID-19. These receptors have no identified antigens. One entry per CDR3 protein, called by TCRdb with MiXCR from the PCR reads. The sample has 15,000 to 20,000 distinct CDR3 sequences; approximately 61% are singletons. The input for sequencing was CD4+ T cells from blood, cultured in vitro, taken after SARS-CoV-2 vaccination. The receptors were gathered from a human donor who had recovered from COVID-19. CDR3s include the opening cysteine and the closing phenylalanine or tryptophan. A D gene is named only where the DNA matches it firmly. Rows may omit the clone size; those that give it use once, few, many or a size class.

J gene | clone size | D gene | V gene | CDR3 length | CDR3 DNA | CDR3 protein
TRBJ1-5 | once | TRBD1 | TRBV10-3 | 14 | TGTGCCTCCAAGGGGCCAGGGGGCGATCAGCCCCAGCATTTT | CASKGPGGDQPQHF
TRBJ1-6 | few | - | TRBV7-8 | 15 | TGTGCCAGCAGCCTTAATCGGTGGGATAATTCACCCCTCCACTTT | CASSLNRWDNSPLHF
TRBJ2-7 | - | TRBD2 | TRBV6-2/TRBV6-3 | 14 | TGTGCCAGCAGGAAGAGCGGGGGGGCCTACGAGCAGTACTTC | CASRKSGGAYEQYF
TRBJ1-6 | few | - | TRBV6-4 | 15 | TGTGCCAGCAGTGAACGGGGGACGGCCAATTCACCCCTCCACTTT | CASSERGTANSPLHF
TRBJ2-1 | - | - | TRBV20-1 | 14 | TGCAGTGCTAGGGAGGCCGTGGATTACAATGAGCAGTTCTTC | CSAREAVDYNEQFF
TRBJ2-5 | few | - | TRBV7-7 | 16 | TGTGCCAGCAGCTTAAATGGCGTATCGCTCAAGGAGACCCAGTACTTC | CASSLNGVSLKETQYF
TRBJ2-3 | - | - | TRBV20-1 | 17 | TGCAGTGCTAGAGGAGGGTGGGGGGACTCTAGCACAGATACGCAGTATTTT | CSARGGWGDSSTDTQYF
TRBJ1-5 | - | - | TRBV28 | 17 | TGTGCCAGCAGTCAGGTCCAGGGGTTGGTTGGCAATCAGCCCCAGCATTTT | CASSQVQGLVGNQPQHF
TRBJ1-1 | - | - | TRBV5-6 | 14 | TGTGCCAGCAGCCGGTTCTCTAAGGACACTGAAGCTTTCTTT | CASSRFSKDTEAFF
TRBJ1-5 | - | - | TRBV27 | 10 | TGTGCCCGGTCTGGAGGGCCCCAGCATTTT | CARSGGPQHF
TRBJ2-1 | - | TRBD1 | TRBV20-1 | 15 | TGCAGAGTTCCCTCGGGACAGGGGCCCTACAATGAGCAGTTCTTC | CRVPSGQGPYNEQFF
TRBJ1-2 | - | - | TRBV19 | 16 | TGTGCCAGTAGTATCCCTGGACAGCAAAAAGCTTATGGCTACACCTTC | CASSIPGQQKAYGYTF
TRBJ2-3 | - | TRBD2 | TRBV24-1 | 17 | TGTGCCACCAGTGACCCAGACACACTAGCGGGTCTCGATACGCAGTATTTT | CATSDPDTLAGLDTQYF
TRBJ2-5 | - | - | TRBV12-3/TRBV12-4 | 13 | TGTGCCAGCAGTCAAATCGCCCCCGGGACCCAGTACTTC | CASSQIAPGTQYF
TRBJ2-2 | - | TRBD2 | TRBV20-1 | 17 | TGCAGTGCCCCGGGAGTGACAGCGGGAGATGGCACCGGGGAGCTGTTTTTT | CSAPGVTAGDGTGELFF
TRBJ1-5 | - | - | TRBV6-2/TRBV6-3 | 14 | TGTGCCAGCAGCAGGGTCACGGGCAATCAGCCCCAGCATTTT | CASSRVTGNQPQHF
TRBJ2-2 | - | - | TRBV29-1 | 15 | TGCAGCGTTGGGGGGGTAGCAGCCCAGGGCGGGGAGCTGTTTTTT | CSVGGVAAQGGELFF
TRBJ2-1 | - | TRBD2 | TRBV27 | 13 | TGTGCCAGCAGTGGGGCTAGCGGGTATGAGCAGTTCTTC | CASSGASGYEQFF
TRBJ1-2 | - | TRBD1 | TRBV7-3 | 15 | TGTGCCAGCAGCCCAACGGGACAGGGGGAATATGGCTACACCTTC | CASSPTGQGEYGYTF
TRBJ1-5 | - | - | TRBV28 | 12 | TGTGCCAGCAGTTTAGTTAGTCAGCCCCAGCATTTT | CASSLVSQPQHF
TRBJ1-4 | - | - | TRBV7-9 | 15 | TGTGCCAGCAGCTCCACGGTAGGGGACGGCGAAAAACTGTTTTTT | CASSSTVGDGEKLFF
TRBJ2-7 | - | - | TRBV7-9 | 16 | TGTGCCAGCAGCTCCCCCCTGGGCCAAATATCCTACGAGCAGTACTTC | CASSSPLGQISYEQYF
TRBJ2-7 | - | TRBD2 | TRBV7-2 | 15 | TGTGCCAGCAGCTTAGGACTAGCGGGGCTATACGAGCAGTACTTC | CASSLGLAGLYEQYF
TRBJ2-2 | - | TRBD2 | TRBV10-3 | 14 | TGTGCCACCCAAAAGGAAGCGGGGACCGGGGAGCTGTTTTTT | CATQKEAGTGELFF
TRBJ2-3 | - | - | TRBV18 | 16 | TGTGCCAGCTCACCACTGAACGGGGCCAGCACAGATACGCAGTATTTT | CASSPLNGASTDTQYF
TRBJ2-7 | - | - | TRBV30 | 13 | TGTGCCTGGAGTGTCCAGGGCCTCTACGAGCAGTACTTC | CAWSVQGLYEQYF
TRBJ2-2 | once | - | TRBV7-2 | 16 | TGTGCCAGCAGCTTAGTTAGGACACCTCTTACCGGGGAGCTGTTTTTT | CASSLVRTPLTGELFF
TRBJ2-5 | - | - | TRBV11-3 | 15 | TGTGCCAGCAGCTTAGTCAGGGGGGATAGGGAGACCCAGTACTTC | CASSLVRGDRETQYF
TRBJ2-1 | few | TRBD2 | TRBV27 | 17 | TGTGCCAGCAGTTTATCCTTGACTAGCGGCGGGTACAATGAGCAGTTCTTC | CASSLSLTSGGYNEQFF
TRBJ2-1 | - | - | TRBV20-1 | 10 | TGCAGTGCTCGATTGAGAGAGCAGTTCTTC | CSARLREQFF
TRBJ1-1 | few | - | TRBV30 | 13 | TGTGCCTGGGGTGACCGGAGGGACACTGAAGCTTTCTTT | CAWGDRRDTEAFF
TRBJ2-2 | few | - | TRBV20-1 | 13 | TGCAGTGCTAGAGGGGGTTACGGCGGGGAGCTGTTTTTT | CSARGGYGGELFF
TRBJ1-1 | - | TRBD1 | TRBV15 | 15 | TGTGCCACCAGCAGACGCCTGACAGGGACCGGGGGAGCTTTCTTT | CATSRRLTGTGGAFF
TRBJ2-7 | - | TRBD1 | TRBV2 | 13 | TGTGCCAGCCGGGGACAGGGGGCCGCCGAGCAGTACTTC | CASRGQGAAEQYF
TRBJ2-1 | - | - | TRBV10-3 | 19 | TGTGCCATCAGTGAGTCTGGGGACTCATCAAAACGCTCCTACAATGAGCAGTTCTTC | CAISESGDSSKRSYNEQFF